Detailed here is one T cell receptor beta chain. It has no known antigen specificity. No much larger clone exists at a distance of one base, and base qualities are not known. This record comes from a study of T-cell memory formation after mild COVID-19 (dated by TCRdb to about 2021). Some background on the complete study: Most TCR sequence clusters were specific to one of the two donors. T-cell clones expanding and contracting after mild COVID-19 in a couple of donors were tracked by longitudinal TCRalpha and TCRbeta repertoire sequencing. Two young, previously healthy adult volunteers, one female and one male, were included in the cohort. On the study overall, not on this receptor specifically: The detection of some responding clones in pre-infection memory suggests that pre-existing cross-reactive memory T cells joined the SARS-CoV-2 response. Contracting CD4+ clones were found mainly in CM and EM memory subsets, while CD8+ clones were enriched in EMRA. Only two mild cases were covered in the study, and larger cohorts including severe cases with pre-infection samples were considered necessary. From day 15 to 85, contracting clones showed balanced CD4/CD8 phenotypes, whereas a second wave of clones that expanded from day 15 to 37 leaned towards CD4+. Whether the second-wave clones peaking on day 37 were SARS-CoV-2 specific was not confirmed.

As encoded in the germline V gene, CDR1 is SQVTM while CDR2 is ANQGSEA. The CDR3 holds 13 amino acids from the cysteine to the phenylalanine. Only the CDR3 region is kept as DNA, spanning 39 bases read in frame from base 1. The germline ends are 14 bases apart after V is trimmed by 6 bases and J by 3 bases. PBMCs were isolated by Ficoll-Paque density gradient centrifugation. Instrument on record: Illumina NovaSeq 6000. TCRalpha and TCRbeta cDNA libraries were constructed by 5'RACE with constant-segment primers, with sample barcodes and unique molecular identifiers being introduced. Trizol reagent was used to extract RNA from every sample. The libraries were amplified in two PCR steps, and the second step added a second sample barcode and Illumina TruSeq adapters. The libraries were sequenced on an Illumina NovaSeq using 2 x 150 bp paired-end reads. The paper's data handling went like this. Reads were demultiplexed and collapsed into UMI-guided consensus sequences with migec v1.2.7. Using mixcr v2.1.11, UMI consensuses were aligned to TRA and TRB V and J templates and then assembled into clonotypes. Clonotypes were classified as expanded or contracted when called significant by both edgeR and NoisET, with noise models trained on biological replicates. For edgeR calls, the thresholds were a false discovery rate-adjusted p below 0.01 and a log2 fold-change of 1. As an exploratory analysis of dynamics, max-normalized trajectories of the 1000 most abundant clonotypes were examined with PCA combined with hierarchical clustering. Each responding clone was given a CD4 or CD8 phenotype based on the CD4+ and CD8+ repertoires, which had been sequenced separately. Clones were called with MiXCR by TCRdb after fastp trimmed the public reads at Q25, and only in-frame beta chains were retained. Entries are consolidated by CDR3 protein sequence, retaining the most common genes and DNA. The V and J calls were not made by the authors but by TCRdb's processing. The sample table lists some 310,000 distinct CDR3 sequences, 20% to 25% of them with a count of one. Around 20% of the sample lies in the top ten.

The sample was PBMCs or a T cell subset sorted from them (not recorded which). The chain couples TRBV29-1 to TRBJ2-5; TRBD1 is a possible D gene, resting on 6 matching bases. The sequence was collected from a man aged 18-30 years who had mild COVID-19 (a few samples of this study predate the infection). The sample titles of this study are shuffled in the database, so cell type and time point are left out; the donor was told from shared clones. The CDR3 region: CSVRTVGKETQYF. The bases read TGCAGCGTGCGGACAGTGGGGAAAGAGACCCAGTACTTC. With the rest looked up from the reference TRBV29-1 and TRBJ2-5 genes rather than sequenced, the full variable domain is SAVISQKPSRDICQRGTSLTIQCQVDSQVTMMFWYRQQPGQSLTLIATANQGSEATYESGFVIDKFPISRPNLTFSTLTVSNMSPEDSSIYLCSVRTVGKETQYFGPGTRLLVL.